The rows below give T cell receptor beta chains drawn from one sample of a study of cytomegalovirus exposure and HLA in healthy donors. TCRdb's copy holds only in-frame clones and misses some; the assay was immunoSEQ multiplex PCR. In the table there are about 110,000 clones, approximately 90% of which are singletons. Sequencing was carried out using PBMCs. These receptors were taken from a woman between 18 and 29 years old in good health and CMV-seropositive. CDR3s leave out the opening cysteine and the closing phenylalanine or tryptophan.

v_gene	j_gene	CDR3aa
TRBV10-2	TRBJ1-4	ASSGAIEKLF
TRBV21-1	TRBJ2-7	ASSIAGTGNLYEQY
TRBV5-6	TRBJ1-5	ASSSSNRGQYNQPQH
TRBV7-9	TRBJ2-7	ASRPGQGAHEQY
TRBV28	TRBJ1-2	ASRGGGGYGYT
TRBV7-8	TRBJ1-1	ASSARTGENTEAF
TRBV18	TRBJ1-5	ASSTGGNSNQPQH
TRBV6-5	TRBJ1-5	ASRQTAYSNQPQH
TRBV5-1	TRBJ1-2	ASSLLNYGYT
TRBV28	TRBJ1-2	ASSKGGLGNYGYT
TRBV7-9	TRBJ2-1	ASSFQYSGNEQF
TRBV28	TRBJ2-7	ASSFRGQLSYEQY
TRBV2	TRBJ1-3	ASSLGQISGNTIY
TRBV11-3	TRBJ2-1	ASSSRTGGSEQF
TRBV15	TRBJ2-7	ATSRSETGVYEQY
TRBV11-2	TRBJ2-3	ASSPTSTDTQY
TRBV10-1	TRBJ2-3	ASSGGGGTDTQY
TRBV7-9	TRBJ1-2	ASSLADRRLHGYT
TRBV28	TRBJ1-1	ASSRTGTEAF
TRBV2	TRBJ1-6	ANGITGYNSPLH
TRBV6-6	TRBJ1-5	ASEVNNQPQH
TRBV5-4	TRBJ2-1	ASSLGDSSYNEQF
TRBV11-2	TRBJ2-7	ASSLDMSSYEQY
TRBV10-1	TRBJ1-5	ASSSSRDRSVQPQH
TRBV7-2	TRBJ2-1	ASSSSDRGLGEQF
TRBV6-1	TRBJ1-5	AILTGDNNQPQH